These 10 T cell receptor beta chains share one sample of origin, sequenced in a study of T-cell memory formation after mild COVID-19. In TCRdb, the 5' RACE reads were re-called with MiXCR into one record per CDR3 protein. The data show around 310,000 distinct CDR3 sequences, more than 20% seen once. Sequencing input: PBMCs or a T cell subset sorted from them (not recorded which). These TCRs come from a man aged 18 to 35 who had mild COVID-19 (a few samples of this study predate the infection). Cell type and time point are not known.

The CDR3 is CASALGETTEAFF. The DNA of the CDR3 is TGTGCCAGCGCATTGGGTGAGACGACTGAAGCTTTCTTT. This rearrangement joins TRBV6-1 to TRBJ1-1, with D unclear. The CDR3 loop spans 13 amino acids. Germline V CDR1 and CDR2: MNHNS, SASEGT. The V end was cut by 8 bases, the J end by 5 bases, with 15 bases between.

This clonotype was detected a few times. CDR3 sequence reads: CASSERRGEQFF. The DNA of the CDR3 is TGTGCCAGCAGTGAAAGGAGGGGTGAGCAGTTCTTC. The chain joins TRBV6-1 to TRBJ2-1; tentatively, D is TRBD2 (6 bases). The CDR3 loop spans 12 amino acids. V gave up 2 bases and J gave up 9 bases, with 8 bases separating them. The germline CDR1 and CDR2 sequences are MNHNS and SASEGT.

There are a few counts of this clonotype. The rearrangement links TRBV29-1 to TRBJ2-5, with a tentative D call TRBD1 (6 bases). Germline CDR1 reads SQVTM; CDR2 reads ANQGSEA. The germline V and J ends were trimmed by 6 bases and 4 bases, with 15 bases remaining between them. There are 13 residues in the CDR3. DNA of the CDR3: TGCAGCGTAGCCACAGGGTTCGCAGAGACCCAGTACTTC. It specifies CSVATGFAETQYF.

This clonotype was observed a few times. This rearrangement joins TRBV7-8 to TRBJ1-1; no clear D. The germline V and J ends were trimmed by 6 bases and 1 base, with 18 bases remaining between them. Germline V gives CDR1 SGHVS, CDR2 FQNEAQ. The CDR3 consists of 16 residues. The CDR3 loop reads CASRSGASLGNTEAFF. DNA for the CDR3: TGTGCCAGCAGATCGGGAGCCTCCTTGGGGAACACTGAAGCTTTCTTT. Complete variable domain (other parts from reference TRBV7-8 and TRBJ1-1): GAGVSQSPRYKVAKRGQDVALRCDPISGHVSLFWYQQALGQGPEFLTYFQNEAQLDKSGLPSDRFFAERPEGSVSTLKIQRTQQEDSAVYLCASRSGASLGNTEAFFGQGTRLTVV.

This clonotype was seen a few times. This rearrangement joins TRBV20-1 to TRBJ2-5; D is possibly TRBD2 (5 bases). V shed 5 bases and J shed 1 base, with 17 bases lying between them. Germline values: CDR1 DFQATT, CDR2 SNEGSKA (reference sequence). The CDR3 consists of 15 residues. The CDR3 here is CSAASAWETQETQYF. The CDR3 region has the DNA TGCAGTGCTGCCTCGGCCTGGGAGACCCAAGAGACCCAGTACTTC.

The rearrangement links TRBV18 to TRBJ1-1, with D hard to call. The CDR3 runs 14 residues. CDR1 and CDR2 (germline): KGHSH, LQKENI. Trimming left V 3 bases short and J 1 base short, with 9 bases between. CDR3 sequence: CASSPQVRNTEAFF. The CDR3 nucleotides read TGTGCCAGCTCACCTCAGGTGAGGAACACTGAAGCTTTCTTT.

The chain joins TRBV4-3 to TRBJ2-2, with D tentatively TRBD1 or TRBD2 (5 bases each). The germline V gene encodes CDR1 LGHNA and CDR2 YSLEER. The CDR3 is made up of 17 amino acids. V was cut by 0 bases and J by 2 bases, with 13 bases left in between. CDR3 sequence reads: CASSQDLGGSNTGELFF. The CDR3 nucleotides read TGCGCCAGCAGCCAAGATCTTGGGGGATCAAACACCGGGGAGCTGTTTTTT.

The chain couples TRBV7-9 to TRBJ2-5; D gene uncertain. The CDR3 is made up of 12 amino acids. The V gene's germline CDR1 is SEHNR and CDR2 FQNEAQ (reference sequence). Trimming left V 5 bases short and J 5 bases short, with 9 bases between. CDR3 sequence reads: CASSAQPETQYF. As DNA, the CDR3 is TGTGCCAGCAGCGCACAACCTGAGACCCAGTACTTC.

This clonotype was seen only a few times. This rearrangement joins TRBV4-1 to TRBJ2-1; TRBD2 is a possible D gene (6 bases). The germline gives CDR1 MGHRA, CDR2 YSYEKL. The CDR3 is 14 residues long. The V gene lost 0 bases and the J gene lost 15 bases, with 18 bases spanning the gap. Written as DNA, the CDR3 is TGCGCCAGCAGCCAAGAATGGGGGTACGGGGGTGCGTTCTTC. This sequence encodes CASSQEWGYGGAFF.

This clonotype was seen at least ten times. V gene TRBV7-2 combines with J gene TRBJ2-7, with TRBD2 matching over 9 bases. The CDR3 is made up of 16 amino acids. The V gene end was trimmed by 1 base and the J gene end by 5 bases; junction bases not matched to a gene: 9. Germline V gives CDR1 SGHTA, CDR2 FQGNSA. The CDR3 DNA sequence: TGTGCCAGCAGCTTAGAAGGCGGGGGGGCCGGTCACGAGCAGTACGTC. This gives the protein CASSLEGGGAGHEQYV.